The clone carrying this TCR beta chain was counted many times. One base away lies a much larger clone, so this may be a sequencing read error. The germline CDR1 and CDR2 sequences are SGHRS and YFSETQ. The CDR3 is made up of 15 amino acids. Patients had received no treatment of any kind before thyroid surgery. These data come from a study of metastatic and nonmetastatic thyroid tumors. Study-wide context: Comparison of repertoires was carried out across blood and tumor or nodule tissue from malignant and benign thyroid patients.

Original data processing: A papillary thyroid cancer distant-metastasis classifier was built from CDR3 differences across clinicopathological groups. TCRdb reassembled clones from the PCR reads with MiXCR. These V and J calls derive from TCRdb rather than the authors' analysis. The sample holds tens of thousands of clones; 15% to 20% are singletons and the top ten take 22%. This receptor was taken from a female donor with papillary thyroid cancer or a benign thyroid nodule (not recorded which). Some clones in this sample may be carry-over from other donors' samples. Material: blood. The rearrangement uses TRBV5-1 and TRBJ2-5, with TRBD1 identical over 8 bases. The CDR3, as DNA: TGCGCCAGCAGCTTGATACAGGGGGAAGGAGAGGCCCAGTACTTC. This encodes CASSLIQGEGEAQYF.